These T cell receptor beta chains were read from a single sample in a study of T cells in Graves' hyperthyroidism and ophthalmopathy. Using its own MiXCR run on the multiplex PCR reads, TCRdb lists one record per CDR3 protein. The profile shows about 270,000 distinct CDR3 sequences, roughly 22% of them singletons. The sequenced sample was blood. These receptors were collected from a man in his thirties or forties with Graves' ophthalmopathy. CDR3s include the opening cysteine and the closing phenylalanine or tryptophan. Fields, in order: V gene, D gene, clone size, J gene, CDR3 DNA, CDR3 protein. A D gene is named only where the DNA matches it firmly. Clone size appears in some rows only: once, few, many, or a class for an expanded clone.

>TRBV27|TRBD2|many|TRBJ2-5
TGTGCCAGCAGTTCCCCCCCGGGAGGAGAGACCCAGTACTTC
CASSSPPGGETQYF
>TRBV30|NA|NA|TRBJ1-2
TGTGCCTGGAAGCGGGGACGTACTAACTATGGCTACACCTTC
CAWKRGRTNYGYTF
>TRBV28|TRBD2|NA|TRBJ2-3
TGTGCCAGCAGTTTGAGGAGGGAGGGGTGGGATACGCAGTATTTT
CASSLRREGWDTQYF
>TRBV5-8|NA|NA|TRBJ2-7
TGTGCCAGCCGTAACCGGGACTCCTCCTCCTACGAGCAGTACTTC
CASRNRDSSSYEQYF
>TRBV20-1|NA|NA|TRBJ2-7
TGCAGCGCTATCCGGGACGGAGCCTACGAGCAGTACTTC
CSAIRDGAYEQYF
>TRBV18|TRBD1|many|TRBJ2-7
TGTGCCAGCTCCCCCGACAGGGTCGAGCAGTACTTC
CASSPDRVEQYF
>TRBV29-1|NA|NA|TRBJ2-1
TGCAGCCTCGGGGGGCGGGCGGGGAATGAGCAGTTCTTC
CSLGGRAGNEQFF
>TRBV2|TRBD1|many|TRBJ1-5
TGTGCCAGCAGAAACGGACAGGGCCACAATCAGCCCCAGCATTTT
CASRNGQGHNQPQHF
>TRBV11-2|TRBD2|many|TRBJ2-2
TGTGCCAGCAGCTTCAACCCAGCGGGAGTGATCGCGAACACCGGGGAGCTGTTTTTT
CASSFNPAGVIANTGELFF
>TRBV20-1|NA|few|TRBJ2-1
TGCAGTGCTAGAGACCTCGGTAGGGGACTCTACAATGAGCAGTTCTTC
CSARDLGRGLYNEQFF
>TRBV20-1|TRBD1|NA|TRBJ2-7
TGCAGTGCTAGAGGGACAGGGCCCTCGTGGGAGCAGTACTTC
CSARGTGPSWEQYF
>TRBV28|NA|NA|TRBJ1-2
TGTGCCAGCAGTTTGAGAGACTATGGCTACACCTTC
CASSLRDYGYTF
>TRBV11-3|NA|NA|TRBJ2-7
TGTGCCAGCAGCGAACTACGGGGTGGGAACGAGCAGTACTTC
CASSELRGGNEQYF
>TRBV9|TRBD1|few|TRBJ2-2
TGTGCCAGCGCCAGACAGGGGGGAGACACCGGGGAGCTGTTTTTT
CASARQGGDTGELFF
>TRBV2|NA|once|TRBJ2-2
TGTGCCAGCAGTGAAAGCGGAGGGGGGAACACCGGGGAGCTGTTTTTT
CASSESGGGNTGELFF
>TRBV5-1|NA|few|TRBJ1-1
TGCGCCAGCAGCTCCGGAATAGAAGCTTTCTTT
CASSSGIEAFF
>TRBV11-2|NA|many|TRBJ2-5
TGTGCCAGCAGCTACTACCAAGAGACCCAGTACTTC
CASSYYQETQYF
>TRBV4-2|NA|NA|TRBJ2-5
TGTGCCAGCAGCCAAGAGTTCGGGGCCCAAGAGACCCAGTACTTC
CASSQEFGAQETQYF
>TRBV5-1|TRBD1|NA|TRBJ1-6
TGCGCCAGCAGCTCAACAGGGGGAAAATCACCCCTCCACTTT
CASSSTGGKSPLHF
>TRBV11-2|NA|many|TRBJ2-3
TGTGCCAGCAGCGAGGCGGACGGGCGACTAAGCACAGATACGCAGTATTTT
CASSEADGRLSTDTQYF
>TRBV7-3|NA|many|TRBJ1-1
TGTGCCAGCAGCTTAACGGCGGGGGTGAACACTGAAGCTTTCTTT
CASSLTAGVNTEAFF
>TRBV19|NA|NA|TRBJ2-1
TGTGCTCTAGGGGGGGATGCCTACAATGAGCAGTTCTTC
CALGGDAYNEQFF
>TRBV5-1|TRBD1|NA|TRBJ1-3
TGCGCCAGCAGCACCCGACAGGGGAACTCTGGAAACACCATATATTTT
CASSTRQGNSGNTIYF
>TRBV27|TRBD2|few|TRBJ2-7
TGTGCCACCGCCCGAAGCGGGAGCTACGAGCAGTACTTC
CATARSGSYEQYF
>TRBV19|NA|NA|TRBJ2-2
TGTGCCAGTACCGCTCTGTCCATATTGAACACCGGGGAGCTGTTTTTT
CASTALSILNTGELFF
>TRBV3-1|TRBD2|few|TRBJ2-2
TGCGCCAGCAGCCAGCGGGAGTTCACCGGGGAGCTGTTTTTT
CASSQREFTGELFF